This is a list of T cell receptor beta chains from one sample in a study of Graves' ophthalmopathy and Graves' hyperthyroidism. In TCRdb, the multiplex PCR reads were re-called with MiXCR into one record per CDR3 protein. Among under 800,000 distinct CDR3 sequences listed, 22% were seen once. The material sequenced was peripheral blood. These receptors were taken from a woman in her late teens or twenties with stable Graves' hyperthyroidism. Some clones in this sample may be carry-over from other donors' samples. Each CDR3 is given with its conserved first and last residue. The order of the fields is V gene, clone size, D gene, J gene, CDR3 DNA, CDR3 protein. The D gene is left open where the match is weak. Size is stated for part of the rows, as once, few or many counts, or as a class when the clone is expanded.

v_call: TRBV12-3/TRBV12-4
clone_size: many
d_call: TRBD1
j_call: TRBJ2-5
cdr3_nt: TGTGCCAGCAGCTCCCGGGACAGGGGAGAGACCCAGTACTTC
cdr3_aa: CASSSRDRGETQYF

v_call: TRBV7-2
clone_size: many
d_call: -
j_call: TRBJ1-1
cdr3_nt: TGTGCCAGCAGCTTAGCGGGCGGGGCCGGCACTGAAGCTTTCTTT
cdr3_aa: CASSLAGGAGTEAFF

v_call: TRBV6-2/TRBV6-3
clone_size: -
d_call: -
j_call: TRBJ1-2
cdr3_nt: TGTGCCAGCAGTCGCTATCGAGGAGATAACTATGGCTACACCTTC
cdr3_aa: CASSRYRGDNYGYTF

v_call: TRBV12-3/TRBV12-4
clone_size: many
d_call: -
j_call: TRBJ1-6
cdr3_nt: TGTGCCAGCGGGACTGAGTATAATTCACCCCTCCACTTT
cdr3_aa: CASGTEYNSPLHF

v_call: TRBV27
clone_size: many
d_call: -
j_call: TRBJ1-2
cdr3_nt: TGTGCCAGCAGTTTTACGGGGTCCCGTGGCTACACCTTC
cdr3_aa: CASSFTGSRGYTF

v_call: TRBV12-3/TRBV12-4
clone_size: few
d_call: -
j_call: TRBJ1-3
cdr3_nt: TGTGCCAGCAGTTCGACAGCCAGCGCTGGAAACACCATATATTTT
cdr3_aa: CASSSTASAGNTIYF

v_call: TRBV7-2
clone_size: -
d_call: -
j_call: TRBJ2-7
cdr3_nt: TGTGCCAGCAGCTTACCCGGGCGATACGAGCAGTACTTC
cdr3_aa: CASSLPGRYEQYF

v_call: TRBV28
clone_size: many
d_call: TRBD1
j_call: TRBJ2-5
cdr3_nt: TGTGCCAGCAGTCCGACTGGGACAGGGGCCCGGGAGACCCAGTACTTC
cdr3_aa: CASSPTGTGARETQYF

v_call: TRBV7-3
clone_size: -
d_call: -
j_call: TRBJ1-1
cdr3_nt: TGTGCCAGCAGCTTATTCCCCTTTACAGGGTACGACACTGAAGCTTTCTTT
cdr3_aa: CASSLFPFTGYDTEAFF

v_call: TRBV30
clone_size: few
d_call: -
j_call: TRBJ1-2
cdr3_nt: TGTGCCTGGAGTTTGGAGCGGCACTATGGCTACACCTTC
cdr3_aa: CAWSLERHYGYTF

v_call: TRBV28
clone_size: many
d_call: -
j_call: TRBJ1-5
cdr3_nt: TGTGCCAGCATTTCAGGTCGCATCAATCAGCCCCAGCATTTT
cdr3_aa: CASISGRINQPQHF

v_call: TRBV19
clone_size: few
d_call: -
j_call: TRBJ1-2
cdr3_nt: TGTGCCAGTAGTATAGGCCGGACCGCAGCTAACTATGGCTACACCTTC
cdr3_aa: CASSIGRTAANYGYTF

v_call: TRBV20-1
clone_size: many
d_call: -
j_call: TRBJ2-7
cdr3_nt: TGCAGTGCTAGAGAGGGCGCGGTGTACGAGCAGTACTTC
cdr3_aa: CSAREGAVYEQYF

v_call: TRBV2
clone_size: many
d_call: TRBD1
j_call: TRBJ2-7
cdr3_nt: TGTGCCAGCCTCCGGGACAGGGGCTACGAGCAGTACTTC
cdr3_aa: CASLRDRGYEQYF

v_call: TRBV6-1
clone_size: many
d_call: -
j_call: TRBJ1-1
cdr3_nt: TGTGCCAGCAGTGCACCTAGGGACGTGAACACTGAAGCTTTCTTT
cdr3_aa: CASSAPRDVNTEAFF

v_call: TRBV10-3
clone_size: many
d_call: -
j_call: TRBJ1-2
cdr3_nt: TGTGCCATCACCAAGATACAGGGTGAATCGTATGGCTACACCTTC
cdr3_aa: CAITKIQGESYGYTF

v_call: TRBV2
clone_size: many
d_call: TRBD2
j_call: TRBJ2-2
cdr3_nt: TGTGCCAGCAGTGGGCACCGGAACCTACTAGCGGGAGAATCAACCGGGGAGCTGTTTTTT
cdr3_aa: CASSGHRNLLAGESTGELFF

v_call: TRBV14
clone_size: -
d_call: TRBD2
j_call: TRBJ2-7
cdr3_nt: TGTGCCAGCAGCCCTAGCGGGGCCCGTTACGAGCAGTACTTC
cdr3_aa: CASSPSGARYEQYF

v_call: TRBV29-1
clone_size: many
d_call: TRBD1
j_call: TRBJ1-3
cdr3_nt: TGCAGCGTGATTCAGGGGGCCTCCATATATTTT
cdr3_aa: CSVIQGASIYF

v_call: TRBV6-5
clone_size: many
d_call: -
j_call: TRBJ1-1
cdr3_nt: TGTGCCAGCAGTTCCCACGTCAAGAACACTGAAGCTTTCTTT
cdr3_aa: CASSSHVKNTEAFF

v_call: TRBV6-1
clone_size: -
d_call: TRBD1
j_call: TRBJ2-7
cdr3_nt: TGTGGCCGACAGGGGTCGAGCTCCTACGAGCAGTACTTC
cdr3_aa: CGRQGSSSYEQYF

v_call: TRBV19
clone_size: many
d_call: TRBD1
j_call: TRBJ1-1
cdr3_nt: TGTGCCACCGCCGGGACAGGGTGGAGGACTGAAGCTTTCTTT
cdr3_aa: CATAGTGWRTEAFF